Reported below is one T cell receptor beta chain. As yet, its antigen is unknown. The data were obtained in a study of cytomegalovirus exposure and HLA in healthy donors. The primer mix had 60 Vbeta and 13 Jbeta primers. TCRdb keeps only in-frame clones here, not all; method: immunoSEQ multiplex PCR. The profile shows about 220,000 clones, around 76% of them singletons. Trimming shortened V by 3 bases and J by 1 base, and 14 bases separated the two germline ends. Germline CDR1 LNHDA, CDR2 SQIVND (reference sequence). This CDR3 has 16 amino acids. Study findings and constraints: Most TCRs appeared rarely, but some public TCRs recurred in many donors. In an earlier analysis, most TCR beta V segments were productive about 87% or about 30% of the time. The majority of CMV-associated TCR beta chains were reported as apparently HLA-restricted in a later analysis. CMV antigen specificity of a few CMV-associated chains was confirmed in vitro.

The sequenced sample consisted of PBMCs. The chain has TRBV19 and TRBJ2-3; maybe TRBD1 (6 bases). The clonotype was recovered from a man aged 35 to 55 in good health and CMV-seropositive. CDR3 coding DNA: TGTGCCAGTAGTATGGGGACACGGCAAGGCACAGATACGCAGTATTTT. It is translated as CASSMGTRQGTDTQYF.